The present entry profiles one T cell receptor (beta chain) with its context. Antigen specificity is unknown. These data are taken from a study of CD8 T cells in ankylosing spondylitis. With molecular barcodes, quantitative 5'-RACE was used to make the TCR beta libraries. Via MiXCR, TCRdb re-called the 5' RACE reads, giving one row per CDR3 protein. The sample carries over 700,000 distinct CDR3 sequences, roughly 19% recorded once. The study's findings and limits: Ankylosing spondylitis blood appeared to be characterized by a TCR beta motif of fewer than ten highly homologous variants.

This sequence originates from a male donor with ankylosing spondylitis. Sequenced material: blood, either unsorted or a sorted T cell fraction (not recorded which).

The CDR3 loop is CASGNEQYF. The CDR3 bases are TGTGCCAGCGGTAACGAGCAGTACTTC. This chain links TRBV2 with TRBJ2-7; D gene ambiguous. Trimming stripped 8 bases from V and 5 bases from J, with 4 bases between. The germline V gene encodes CDR1 SNHLY and CDR2 FYNNEI. The CDR3 length is 9 residues.